The 7 T cell receptor beta chains given below trace back to one sample, sequenced in a study of OX40 agonist ivuxolimab in advanced cancers. Clones were read by immunoSEQ multiplex PCR, and TCRdb kept only the in-frame ones, dropping some. The table has about 81,000 clones, about 81% seen once. The sample consisted of CD4+ or CD8+ T cells sorted from blood, taken in a trial of the OX40 agonist ivuxolimab. These receptors were obtained from an adult with an advanced solid tumor such as melanoma, head and neck, liver or kidney cancer.

The V call is TRBV6-1, the J call TRBJ2-3; 8 nucleotides match TRBD1. V lost 6 bases and J lost 2; bases outside the gene matches: 7. Germline CDR1 reads MNHNS; CDR2 reads SASEGT. The CDR3 sequence is 15 residues long. CDR3 region: CASSQQGGDTDTQYF. CDR3 DNA sequence: TGTGCCAGCAGCCAACAGGGGGGCGACACAGATACGCAGTATTTT.

The chain combines TRBV2 with TRBJ1-4; D is perhaps TRBD1 (5 bases). The CDR3 contains 14 residues. Germline values: CDR1 SNHLY, CDR2 FYNNEI. Trimming pared 6 bases from V and 1 base from J, leaving 9 bases between. CDR3 coding DNA: TGTGCCAGCAGCCCGGGACGAACTAATGAAAAACTGTTTTTT. Translating it yields CASSPGRTNEKLFF.

CDR3 DNA: TGTGCCAGCAGTTTAGAGGGGACAGGGCACTTGAACACCGGGGAGCTGTTTTTT. Translated, it gives CASSLEGTGHLNTGELFF. The genes are TRBV27 and TRBJ2-2, with 9 positions matching TRBD1. CDR1 and CDR2 from the germline V gene are MNHEY and SMNVEV (reference sequence). The V and J ends lost 2 bases and 1 base, in that order; junction bases with no gene match: 8. CDR3 size: 18 residues.

The chain carries TRBV6-4 and TRBJ2-1, with D hard to call. Germline V CDR1 and CDR2: MRHNA, SNTAGT. Trimming removed 0 bases from V and 10 bases from J, with 10 bases in between. The CDR3 consists of 13 residues. The DNA of the CDR3 is TGTGCCAGCAGTGACTCGGAAGCGACCGAGCAGTTCTTC. Its protein product is CASSDSEATEQFF.

The chain recombines TRBV30 with TRBJ1-3; D perhaps matches TRBD1 (5 bases). The V gene lost 3 bases and the J gene lost 0 bases, with 12 bases spanning the gap. CDR3 length: 15 amino acids. Germline CDR1 is GTSNPN and CDR2 is SVGIG (reference sequence). The CDR3 reads CAWSQGRSSGNTIYF. The CDR3 region has the DNA TGTGCCTGGAGCCAGGGCAGGAGCTCTGGAAACACCATATATTTT.

This clone appeared a single time. The junction differs from germline at one of its ends, possibly a read error. The rearrangement joins TRBV7-7 to TRBJ2-2; D possibly uses TRBD1 or TRBD2 (5 bases each). CDR1 and CDR2 from the germline V gene are SSHAT and FNYEAQ (reference sequence). This CDR3 spans 13 amino acids. The CDR3 region is CASSLGETGELFF. The CDR3 coding sequence is TGTGCTAGCAGCTTGGGGGAAACCGGGGAGCTGTTTTTT. The variable domain in full, with the rest retrieved from reference TRBV7-7 and TRBJ2-2, is GAGVSQSPRYKVTKRGQDVTLRCDPISSHATLYWYQQALGQGPEFLTYFNYEAQPDKSGLPSDRFSAERPEGSISTLTIQRTEQRDSAMYRCASSLGETGELFFGEGSRLTVL.

The chain uses TRBV28 and TRBJ1-1; TRBD1 matches 9 bases. V gave up 7 bases and J gave up 3 bases; unmatched junction bases: 3. The CDR3 has 13 residues. CDR1 is MDHEN and CDR2 is SYDVKM in the germline V gene. In DNA, the CDR3 is TGTGCCAGCAAGGGACAGGGTGACACTGAAGCTTTCTTT. Amino acid sequence: CASKGQGDTEAFF.